The clone carrying this T cell receptor beta chain was detected only a few times. Its antigen is undetermined. This may be a read error: a much more frequent sequence differs by one nucleotide. The CDR3 sequence is 14 residues long. The V end lost 1 base, the J end lost 1 base, and 7 bases lay between the germline ends. CDR1 is SGHRS and CDR2 is YFSETQ in the germline V gene. The TCRbeta library incorporated unique molecular identifiers. TCRdb analysed the PCR reads with MiXCR anew, one entry per CDR3 protein. Of hundreds of thousands of distinct CDR3 sequences in the sample, around 10% were seen once. This sample was taken from a study of T-cell reconstitution after alpha-beta-depleted transplantation in children. General study points: Some patients owed their high day-60 TCRbeta diversity to surviving recipient T cells and thymic progenitors. Among T cells one year after transplant, newly produced cells accounted for most counts and diversity.

The V call is TRBV5-1, the J call TRBJ2-3; TRBD2 is a possible D gene (5 bases). The receptor was derived from a boy in the first two years of life with acute myeloid leukemia, due to receive a stem cell transplant. The sample was PBMCs, taken before TCRalphabeta/CD19-depleted stem cell transplant. The CDR3 sequence is CASSLNSGTDTQYF. CDR3 nucleotides: TGCGCCAGCAGCTTGAATAGCGGCACAGATACGCAGTATTTT.